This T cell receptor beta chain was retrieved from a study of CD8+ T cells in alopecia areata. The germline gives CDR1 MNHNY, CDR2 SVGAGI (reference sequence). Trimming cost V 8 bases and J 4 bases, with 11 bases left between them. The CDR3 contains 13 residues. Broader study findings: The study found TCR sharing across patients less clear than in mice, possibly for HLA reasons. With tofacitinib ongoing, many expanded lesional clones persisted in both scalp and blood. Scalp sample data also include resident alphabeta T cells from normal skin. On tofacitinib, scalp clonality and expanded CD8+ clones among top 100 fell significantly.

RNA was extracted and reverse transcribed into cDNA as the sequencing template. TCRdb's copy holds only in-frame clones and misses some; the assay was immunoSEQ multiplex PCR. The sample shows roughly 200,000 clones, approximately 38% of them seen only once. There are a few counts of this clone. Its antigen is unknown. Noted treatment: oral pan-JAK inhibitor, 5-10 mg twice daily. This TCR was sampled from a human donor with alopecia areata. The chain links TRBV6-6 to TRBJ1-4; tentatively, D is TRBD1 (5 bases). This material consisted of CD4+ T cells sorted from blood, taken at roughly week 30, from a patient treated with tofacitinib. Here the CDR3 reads CASSRGVNEKLFF. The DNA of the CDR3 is TGTGCCAGCTCCCGGGGGGTTAATGAAAAACTGTTTTTT.